These 12 T cell receptor beta chains were all obtained from the same sample, sequenced in a study of blood T cell repertoires in COVID-19. The data were produced by immunoSEQ multiplex PCR, yet TCRdb's version contains in-frame clones alone and is incomplete. The sample has more than 250,000 clones, roughly 90% seen once; the top ten hold approximately 6.5%. The specimen was peripheral blood. The origin of the receptors is a man aged 18 to 29 who had recovered from COVID-19.

The chain couples TRBV6-6 to TRBJ1-6; TRBD1 aligns across 7 bases. This CDR3 has 13 residues. Germline trimming cut 5 bases from V and 8 bases from J; bases unmatched to any gene: 3. Germline CDR1 reads MNHNY; CDR2 reads SVGAGI (reference sequence). The CDR3 is CASSRRGDSPLHF. CDR3 nucleotides: TGTGCCAGCAGTCGCAGGGGGGATTCACCCCTCCACTTT.

This clone occurred many times. The V and J genes are TRBV2 and TRBJ2-2; D might be TRBD1 (5 bases). The CDR3 runs 16 residues. Germline V CDR1 and CDR2: SNHLY, FYNNEI. V lost 6 bases and J 4 bases, leaving 18 bases between the germline ends. The CDR3 region has the DNA TGTGCCAGCAGGGCCTCCTTTACAGGATTCACCGGGGAGCTGTTTTTT. Its protein is CASRASFTGFTGELFF.

The J gene is TRBJ2-1, the V gene TRBV14; tentative D call: TRBD1 (5 bases). Per the germline V gene, CDR1 is SGHDN and CDR2 is FVKESK. The V and J ends lost 4 bases and 8 bases respectively, with 15 bases between them. The CDR3 has 14 amino acids. The CDR3 nucleotides are TGTGCCAGCAGCCCTAGACAGTGGTCGGATGAGCAGTTCTTC. This encodes CASSPRQWSDEQFF.

The chain links TRBV4-2 to TRBJ1-3; no definite D call. Trimming removed 0 bases at V and 3 bases at J, with 9 bases between. The V gene's germline CDR1 is LGHNA and CDR2 YNFKEQ. The CDR3 is 15 residues long. CDR3 DNA sequence: TGTGCCAGCAGCCAAGACCCCGGTTTTGGAAACACCATATATTTT. The encoded protein is CASSQDPGFGNTIYF.

The V call is TRBV19, the J call TRBJ1-2, with TRBD1 matching 9 bases. The ends lost 5 bases at V and 8 bases at J; junction bases unmatched: 9. The CDR3 has 14 amino acids. Germline CDR1 and CDR2: LNHDA and SQIVND (reference sequence). CDR3 DNA sequence: TGTGCCAGTAGTCCGAGGGACAGGGTAAGCGGCTACACCTTC. It is translated as CASSPRDRVSGYTF.

This chain connects TRBV9 to TRBJ1-2, with TRBD1 as a possible D gene (6 bases). V was cut by 0 bases and J by 7 bases, with 7 bases left in between. Germline V gene sequence: CDR1 SGDLS, CDR2 YYNGEE. There are 12 residues in the CDR3. The CDR3 DNA sequence: TGTGCCAGCAGCGTAGAAGGGGGTGGCTACACCTTC. Protein sequence: CASSVEGGGYTF. Full variable domain (outside the CDR3, taken from reference TRBV9 and TRBJ1-2): DSGVTQTPKHLITATGQRVTLRCSPRSGDLSVYWYQQSLDQGLQFLIQYYNGEERAKGNILERFSAQQFPDLHSELNLSSLELGDSALYFCASSVEGGGYTFGSGTRLTVV.

This clone was observed once. This chain connects TRBV7-6 to TRBJ1-2; 7 positions agree with TRBD1. CDR3 length: 14 residues. Germline V gives CDR1 SGHVS, CDR2 FNYEAQ. After removal of 5 bases from V and 8 bases from J, the junction contained 11 bases not matched to a gene. The CDR3 protein is CASSPTGDLKGYTF. Here the CDR3 DNA reads TGTGCCAGCAGCCCCACAGGGGACTTGAAGGGCTACACCTTC.

CDR3 protein: CASSQEGQGWVGQPQHF. The CDR3 DNA reads as TGCGCCAGCAGCCAAGAGGGACAGGGGTGGGTTGGCCAGCCCCAGCATTTT. This sequence joins TRBV4-1 and TRBJ1-5, with 10 bases lining up with TRBD1. Germline trimming cut 0 bases from V and 7 bases from J; bases unmatched to any gene: 9. CDR1 is MGHRA and CDR2 is YSYEKL in the germline V gene. This CDR3 is 17 amino acids long.

The chain uses TRBV9 and TRBJ1-2; the match to TRBD1 covers 7 bases. The V segment lost 0 bases and the J segment 2 bases; nucleotides outside the gene matches: 7. The germline CDR1 and CDR2 sequences are SGDLS and YYNGEE. The CDR3 has 16 amino acids. The CDR3 reads CASSVAFGGGNYGYTF. The CDR3 bases are TGTGCCAGCAGCGTAGCTTTCGGAGGGGGCAACTATGGCTACACCTTC.

CDR3 coding DNA: TGTGCCAGCAGGCGAGGACAGGGTGGGAACATTCAGTACTTC. It is translated as CASRRGQGGNIQYF. The chain employs TRBV6-5 and TRBJ2-4, with TRBD1 matching over 8 bases. CDR3 size: 14 residues. Losses at the gene ends were 6 bases for V and 7 bases for J; bases not matched to a gene: 8. CDR1 is MNHEY and CDR2 is SVGAGI in the germline V gene.

The rearrangement links TRBV24-1 to TRBJ2-1, with TRBD1 identical over 7 bases. V was clipped by 6 bases and J by 3 bases; unmatched bases: 4. CDR3 length: 14 residues. Germline V gene lookup returns CDR1 KGHDR and CDR2 SFDVKD. The CDR3 reads CATSRDSLYNEQFF. For the CDR3, the DNA is TGTGCCACCAGTCGGGACAGCCTCTACAATGAGCAGTTCTTC.

This clone was seen only a few times. The chain is built from TRBV6-1 and TRBJ2-7; 7 bases fit TRBD2. The V gene end was trimmed by 1 base and the J gene end by 7 bases; junction bases not matched to a gene: 7. The CDR3 is made up of 14 amino acids. Per germline, CDR1 MNHNS and CDR2 SASEGT. The CDR3 loop is CASSEDWGRGEQYF. CDR3 bases: TGTGCCAGCAGTGAAGACTGGGGGAGGGGTGAGCAGTACTTC.